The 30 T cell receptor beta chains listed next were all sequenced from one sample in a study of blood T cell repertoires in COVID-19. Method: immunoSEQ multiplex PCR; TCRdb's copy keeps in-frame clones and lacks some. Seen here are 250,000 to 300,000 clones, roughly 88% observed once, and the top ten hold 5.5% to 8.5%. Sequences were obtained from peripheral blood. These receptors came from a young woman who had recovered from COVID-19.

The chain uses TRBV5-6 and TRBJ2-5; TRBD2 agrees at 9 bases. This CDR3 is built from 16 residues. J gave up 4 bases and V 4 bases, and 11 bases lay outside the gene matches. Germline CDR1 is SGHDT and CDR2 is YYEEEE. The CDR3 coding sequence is TGTGCCAGCAGCCCCGGCGCGGGGGGGCGGGTAGAGACCCAGTACTTC. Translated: CASSPGAGGRVETQYF. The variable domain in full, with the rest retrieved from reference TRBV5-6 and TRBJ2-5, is DAGVTQSPTHLIKTRGQQVTLRCSPKSGHDTVSWYQQALGQGPQFIFQYYEEEERQRGNFPDRFSGHQFPNYSSELNVNALLLGDSALYLCASSPGAGGRVETQYFGPGTRLLVL.

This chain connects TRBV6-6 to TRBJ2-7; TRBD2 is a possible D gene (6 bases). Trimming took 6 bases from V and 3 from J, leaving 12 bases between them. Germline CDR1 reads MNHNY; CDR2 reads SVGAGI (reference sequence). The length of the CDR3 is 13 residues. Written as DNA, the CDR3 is TGTGCCAGCAGCCGGGACTGGGGCTACGAGCAGTACTTC. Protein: CASSRDWGYEQYF.

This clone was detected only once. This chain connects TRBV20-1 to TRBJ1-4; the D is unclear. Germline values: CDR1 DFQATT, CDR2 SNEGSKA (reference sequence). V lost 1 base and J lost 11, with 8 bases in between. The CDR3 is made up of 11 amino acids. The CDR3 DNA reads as TGCAGTGCTAGAGGCGATCCTAAACTGTTTTTT. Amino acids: CSARGDPKLFF.

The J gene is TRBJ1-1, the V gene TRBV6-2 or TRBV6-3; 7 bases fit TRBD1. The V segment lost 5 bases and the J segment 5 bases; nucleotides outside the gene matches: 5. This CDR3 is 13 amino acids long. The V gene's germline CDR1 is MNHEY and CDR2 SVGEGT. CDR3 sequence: CASSRTGRTEAFF. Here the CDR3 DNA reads TGTGCCAGCAGTCGGACAGGTCGGACTGAAGCTTTCTTT.

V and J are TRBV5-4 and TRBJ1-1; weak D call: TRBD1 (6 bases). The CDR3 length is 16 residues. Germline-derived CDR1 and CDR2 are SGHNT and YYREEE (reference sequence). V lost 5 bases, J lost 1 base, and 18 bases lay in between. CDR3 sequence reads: CASSPSPGTKNTEAFF. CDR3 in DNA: TGTGCCAGCAGTCCGAGTCCCGGGACAAAGAACACTGAAGCTTTCTTT.

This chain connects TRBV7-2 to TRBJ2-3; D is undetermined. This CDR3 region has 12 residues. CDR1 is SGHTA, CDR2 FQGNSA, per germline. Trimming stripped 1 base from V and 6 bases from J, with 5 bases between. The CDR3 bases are TGTGCCAGCAGCTTAGACGCGGATACGCAGTATTTT. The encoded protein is CASSLDADTQYF.

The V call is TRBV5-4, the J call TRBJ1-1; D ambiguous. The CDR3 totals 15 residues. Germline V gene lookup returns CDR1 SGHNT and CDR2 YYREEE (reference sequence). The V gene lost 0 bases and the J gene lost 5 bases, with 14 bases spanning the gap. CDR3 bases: TGTGCCAGCAGCTTGGCCTTCGCCTCGGGGACTGAAGCTTTCTTT. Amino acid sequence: CASSLAFASGTEAFF.

CDR3 coding DNA: TGCGCCAGCAATCTGGGGGACTTCGCGAACACCGGGGAGCTGTTTTTT. Translating gives CASNLGDFANTGELFF. V is TRBV5-1 and J is TRBJ2-2; tentatively, D is TRBD2 (6 bases). Germline values: CDR1 SGHRS, CDR2 YFSETQ. The CDR3 consists of 16 residues. Trimming cost V 6 bases and J 0 bases, with 15 bases left between them.

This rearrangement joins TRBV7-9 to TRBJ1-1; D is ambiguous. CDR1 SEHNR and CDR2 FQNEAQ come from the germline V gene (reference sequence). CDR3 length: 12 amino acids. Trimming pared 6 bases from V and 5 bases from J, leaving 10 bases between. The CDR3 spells CASSHGGTEAFF. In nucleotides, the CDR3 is TGTGCCAGCAGTCACGGAGGGACTGAAGCTTTCTTT.

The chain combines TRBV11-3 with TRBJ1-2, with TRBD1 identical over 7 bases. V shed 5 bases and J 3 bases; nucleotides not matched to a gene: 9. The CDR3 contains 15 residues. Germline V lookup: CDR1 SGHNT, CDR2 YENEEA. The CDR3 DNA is TGTGCCAGCAGCCGCTTAGAGGGGGCAGACTATGGCTACACCTTC. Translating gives CASSRLEGADYGYTF.

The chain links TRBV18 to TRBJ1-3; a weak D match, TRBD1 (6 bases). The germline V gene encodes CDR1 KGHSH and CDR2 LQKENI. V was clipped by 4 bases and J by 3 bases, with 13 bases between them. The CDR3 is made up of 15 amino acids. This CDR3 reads CASSLIQGIGNTIYF. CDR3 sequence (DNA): TGTGCCAGCTCACTAATCCAGGGGATTGGAAACACCATATATTTT.

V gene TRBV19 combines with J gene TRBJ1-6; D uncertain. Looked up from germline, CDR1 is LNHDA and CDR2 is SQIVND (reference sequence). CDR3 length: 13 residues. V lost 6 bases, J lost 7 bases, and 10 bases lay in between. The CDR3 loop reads CASRELRNSPLHF. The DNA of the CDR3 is TGTGCCAGTAGAGAACTAAGGAATTCACCCCTCCACTTT. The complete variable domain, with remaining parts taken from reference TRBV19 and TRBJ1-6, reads DGGITQSPKYLFRKEGQNVTLSCEQNLNHDAMYWYRQDPGQGLRLIYYSQIVNDFQKGDIAEGYSVSREKKESFPLTVTSAQKNPTAFYLCASRELRNSPLHFGNGTRLTVT.

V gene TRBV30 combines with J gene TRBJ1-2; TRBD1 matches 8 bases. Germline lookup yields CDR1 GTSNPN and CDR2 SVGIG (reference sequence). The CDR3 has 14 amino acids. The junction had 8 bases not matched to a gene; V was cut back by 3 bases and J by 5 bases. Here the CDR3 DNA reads TGTGCCTGGAGCCTAGACAGGGGACCTTATGGCTACACCTTC. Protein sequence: CAWSLDRGPYGYTF.

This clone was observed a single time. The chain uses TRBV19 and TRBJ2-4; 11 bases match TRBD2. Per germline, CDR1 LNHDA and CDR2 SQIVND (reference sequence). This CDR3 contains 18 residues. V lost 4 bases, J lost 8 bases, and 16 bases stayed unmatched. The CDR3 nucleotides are TGTGCCAGTAGTACGGCCGGGAGTAGCGGGGGGGCGAGGGACATTCAGTACTTC. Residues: CASSTAGSSGGARDIQYF.

CDR3 coding DNA: TGTGCCAGCAGCCAATCCTCATTACTTTACAATGAGCAGTTCTTC. It translates to CASSQSSLLYNEQFF. This rearrangement joins TRBV5-4 to TRBJ2-1; D ambiguous. CDR3 length: 15 amino acids. V was trimmed by 4 bases and J by 4 bases, leaving 15 bases between them. Germline CDR1 is SGHNT and CDR2 is YYREEE (reference sequence).

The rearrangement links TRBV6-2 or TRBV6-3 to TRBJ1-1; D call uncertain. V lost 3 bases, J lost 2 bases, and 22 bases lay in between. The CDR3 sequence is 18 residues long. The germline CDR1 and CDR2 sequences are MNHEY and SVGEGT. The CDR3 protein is CASSYPSSGTHRNTEAFF. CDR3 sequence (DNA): TGTGCCAGCAGTTATCCCTCATCAGGAACACACCGAAACACTGAAGCTTTCTTT.

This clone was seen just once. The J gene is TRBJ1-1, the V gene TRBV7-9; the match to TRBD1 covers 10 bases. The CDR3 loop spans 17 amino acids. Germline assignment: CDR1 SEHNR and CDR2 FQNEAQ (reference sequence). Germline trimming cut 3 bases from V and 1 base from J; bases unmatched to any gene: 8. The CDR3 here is CASSFQAGTGANTEAFF. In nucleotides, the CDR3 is TGTGCCAGCAGCTTCCAAGCCGGGACAGGGGCGAACACTGAAGCTTTCTTT.

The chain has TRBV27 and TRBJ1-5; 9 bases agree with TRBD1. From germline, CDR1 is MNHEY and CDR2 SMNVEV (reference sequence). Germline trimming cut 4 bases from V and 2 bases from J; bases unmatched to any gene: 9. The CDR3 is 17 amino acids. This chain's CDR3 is CASSSTGQGPGNQPQHF. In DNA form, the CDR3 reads TGTGCCAGCAGTTCAACGGGACAGGGTCCAGGCAATCAGCCCCAGCATTTT.

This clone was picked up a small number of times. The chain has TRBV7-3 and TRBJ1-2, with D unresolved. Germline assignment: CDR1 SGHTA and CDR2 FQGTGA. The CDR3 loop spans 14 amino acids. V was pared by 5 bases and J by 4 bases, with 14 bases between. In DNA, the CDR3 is TGTGCCAGCAGCCCGACGGTGGCAGGCTATGGCTACACCTTC. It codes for CASSPTVAGYGYTF.

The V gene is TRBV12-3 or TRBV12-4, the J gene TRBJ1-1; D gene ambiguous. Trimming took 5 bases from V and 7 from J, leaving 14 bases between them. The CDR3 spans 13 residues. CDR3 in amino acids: CASSIGRAREAFF. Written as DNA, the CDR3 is TGTGCCAGCAGTATAGGGAGGGCCCGTGAAGCTTTCTTT.

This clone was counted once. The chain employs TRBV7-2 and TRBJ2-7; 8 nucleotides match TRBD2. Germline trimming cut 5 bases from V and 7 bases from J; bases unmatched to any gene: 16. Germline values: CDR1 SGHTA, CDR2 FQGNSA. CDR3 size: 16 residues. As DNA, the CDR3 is TGTGCCAGCAGCCCTATGGGACTAGGGACAAGTGGGGAGCAGTACTTC. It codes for CASSPMGLGTSGEQYF.

CDR3 coding DNA: TGTGCCAGCAGCGCGGGACAGGGTCAAGAGACCCAGTACTTC. Translated: CASSAGQGQETQYF. The chain couples TRBV9 to TRBJ2-5; 9 bases agree with TRBD1. The V segment lost 3 bases and the J segment 2 bases; nucleotides outside the gene matches: 2. This CDR3 is built from 14 residues. From germline, CDR1 is SGDLS and CDR2 YYNGEE.

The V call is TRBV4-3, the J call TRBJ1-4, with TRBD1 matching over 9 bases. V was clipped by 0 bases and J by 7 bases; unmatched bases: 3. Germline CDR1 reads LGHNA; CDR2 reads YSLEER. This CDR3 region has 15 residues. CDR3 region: CASSQEGQGIEKLFF. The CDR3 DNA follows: TGCGCCAGCAGCCAAGAGGGACAGGGAATTGAAAAACTGTTTTTT.

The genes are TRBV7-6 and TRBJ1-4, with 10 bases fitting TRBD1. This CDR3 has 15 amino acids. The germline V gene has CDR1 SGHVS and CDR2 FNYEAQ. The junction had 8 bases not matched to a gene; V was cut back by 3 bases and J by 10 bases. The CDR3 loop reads CASSFDGQGGGKLFF. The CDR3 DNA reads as TGTGCCAGCAGCTTCGACGGACAGGGGGGGGGAAAACTGTTTTTT. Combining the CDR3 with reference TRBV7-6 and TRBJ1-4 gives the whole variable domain GAGVSQSPRYKVTKRGQDVALRCDPISGHVSLYWYRQALGQGPEFLTYFNYEAQQDKSGLPNDRFSAERPEGSISTLTIQRTEQRDSAMYRCASSFDGQGGGKLFFGSGTQLSVL.

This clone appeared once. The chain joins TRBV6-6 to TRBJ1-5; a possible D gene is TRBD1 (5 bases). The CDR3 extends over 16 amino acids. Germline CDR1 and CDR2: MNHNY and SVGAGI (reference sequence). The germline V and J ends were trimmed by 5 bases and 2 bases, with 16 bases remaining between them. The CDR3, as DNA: TGTGCCAGCAGTCGAGACAGTCGGGCGGGCAATCAGCCCCAGCATTTT. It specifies CASSRDSRAGNQPQHF.

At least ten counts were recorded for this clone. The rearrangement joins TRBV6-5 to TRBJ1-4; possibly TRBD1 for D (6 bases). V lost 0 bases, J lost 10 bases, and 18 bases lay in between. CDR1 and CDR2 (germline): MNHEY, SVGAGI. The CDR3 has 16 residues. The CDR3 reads CASSYSLHREGGKLFF. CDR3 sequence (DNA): TGTGCCAGCAGTTACTCCCTGCACAGGGAGGGTGGAAAACTGTTTTTT.

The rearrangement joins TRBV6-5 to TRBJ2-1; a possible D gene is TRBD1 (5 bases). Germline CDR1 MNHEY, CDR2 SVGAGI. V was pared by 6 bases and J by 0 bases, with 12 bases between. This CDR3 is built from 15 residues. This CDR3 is CASRDTPSSYNEQFF. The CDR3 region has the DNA TGTGCCAGCAGGGACACGCCGAGCTCCTACAATGAGCAGTTCTTC.

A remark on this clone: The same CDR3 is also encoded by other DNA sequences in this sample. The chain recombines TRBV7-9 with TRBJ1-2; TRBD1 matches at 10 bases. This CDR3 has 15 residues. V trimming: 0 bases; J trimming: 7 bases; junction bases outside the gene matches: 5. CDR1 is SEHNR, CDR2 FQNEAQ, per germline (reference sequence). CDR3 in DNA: TGTGCCAGCAGCTTAGCGGGGACAGGGGTAGCTGGCTACACCTTC. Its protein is CASSLAGTGVAGYTF.

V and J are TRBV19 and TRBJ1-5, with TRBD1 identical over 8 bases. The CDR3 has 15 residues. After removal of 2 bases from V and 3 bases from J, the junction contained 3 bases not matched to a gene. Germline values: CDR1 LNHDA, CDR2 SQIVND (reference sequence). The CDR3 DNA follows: TGTGCCAGTAGTATACAGACAGGGGTCAATCAGCCCCAGCATTTT. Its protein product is CASSIQTGVNQPQHF.

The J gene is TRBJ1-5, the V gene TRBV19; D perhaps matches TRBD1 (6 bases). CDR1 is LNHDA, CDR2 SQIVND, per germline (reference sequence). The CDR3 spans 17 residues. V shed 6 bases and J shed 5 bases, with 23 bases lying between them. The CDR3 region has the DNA TGTGCCAGTAGCCCCCCCTACCTCAGGGGAGTACATCAGCCCCAGCATTTT. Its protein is CASSPPYLRGVHQPQHF. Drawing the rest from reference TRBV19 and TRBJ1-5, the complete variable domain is DGGITQSPKYLFRKEGQNVTLSCEQNLNHDAMYWYRQDPGQGLRLIYYSQIVNDFQKGDIAEGYSVSREKKESFPLTVTSAQKNPTAFYLCASSPPYLRGVHQPQHFGDGTRLSIL.